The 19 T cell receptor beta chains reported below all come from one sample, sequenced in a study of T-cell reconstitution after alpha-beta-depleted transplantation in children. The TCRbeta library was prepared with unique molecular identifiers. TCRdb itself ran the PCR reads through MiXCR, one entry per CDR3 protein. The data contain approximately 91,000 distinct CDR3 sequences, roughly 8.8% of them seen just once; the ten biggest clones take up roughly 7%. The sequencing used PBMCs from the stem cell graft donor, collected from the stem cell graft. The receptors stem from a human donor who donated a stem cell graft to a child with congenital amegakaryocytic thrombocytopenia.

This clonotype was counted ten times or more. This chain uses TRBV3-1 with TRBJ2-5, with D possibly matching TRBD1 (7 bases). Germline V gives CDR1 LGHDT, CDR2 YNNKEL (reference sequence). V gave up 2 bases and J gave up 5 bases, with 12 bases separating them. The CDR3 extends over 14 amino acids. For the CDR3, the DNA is TGTGCCAGCAGCCAAAACAGGGGACTGGAGACCCAGTACTTC. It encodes CASSQNRGLETQYF.

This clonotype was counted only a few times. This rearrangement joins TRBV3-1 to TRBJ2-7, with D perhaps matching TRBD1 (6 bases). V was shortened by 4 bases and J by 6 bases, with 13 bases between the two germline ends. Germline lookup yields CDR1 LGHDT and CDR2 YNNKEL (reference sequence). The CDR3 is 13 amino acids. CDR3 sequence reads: CASSRGQYSEQYF. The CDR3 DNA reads TGTGCCAGCAGCCGAGGACAGTATTCCGAGCAGTACTTC.

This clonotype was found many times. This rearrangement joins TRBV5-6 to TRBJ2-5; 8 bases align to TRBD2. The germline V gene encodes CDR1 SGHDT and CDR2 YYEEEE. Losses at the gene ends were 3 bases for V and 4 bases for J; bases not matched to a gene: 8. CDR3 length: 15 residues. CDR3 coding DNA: TGTGCCAGCAGCTGGGGAGCGGGAGAGATAGAGACCCAGTACTTC. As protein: CASSWGAGEIETQYF.

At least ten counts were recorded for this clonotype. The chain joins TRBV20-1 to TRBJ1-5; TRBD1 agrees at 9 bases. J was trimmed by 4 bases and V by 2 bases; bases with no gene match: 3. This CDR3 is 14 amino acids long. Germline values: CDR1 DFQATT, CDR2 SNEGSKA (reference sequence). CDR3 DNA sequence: TGCAGTGCTAGAAGGGACAGGGAAAATCAGCCCCAGCATTTT. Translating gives CSARRDRENQPQHF.

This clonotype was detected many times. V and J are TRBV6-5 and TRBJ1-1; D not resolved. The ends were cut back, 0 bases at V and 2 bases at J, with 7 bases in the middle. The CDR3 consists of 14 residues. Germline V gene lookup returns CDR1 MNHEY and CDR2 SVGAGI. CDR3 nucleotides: TGTGCCAGCAGTTACTCGCAGGAAAACACTGAAGCTTTCTTT. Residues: CASSYSQENTEAFF.

In nucleotides, the CDR3 is TGCAGTGCTGTTCACGGGACTACTTCCCCCTACGAGCAGTACTTC. Translating gives CSAVHGTTSPYEQYF. The chain recombines TRBV20-1 with TRBJ2-7, with TRBD2 identical over 7 bases. This CDR3 has 15 amino acids. With V trimmed by 5 bases and J by 2 bases, 12 bases remained unmatched. Germline-derived CDR1 and CDR2 are DFQATT and SNEGSKA (reference sequence).

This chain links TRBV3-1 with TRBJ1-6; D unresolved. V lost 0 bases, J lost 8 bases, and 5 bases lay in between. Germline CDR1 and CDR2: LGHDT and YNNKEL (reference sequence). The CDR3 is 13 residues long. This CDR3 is CASSQDRDSPLHF. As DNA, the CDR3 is TGTGCCAGCAGCCAAGATCGGGATTCACCCCTCCACTTT.

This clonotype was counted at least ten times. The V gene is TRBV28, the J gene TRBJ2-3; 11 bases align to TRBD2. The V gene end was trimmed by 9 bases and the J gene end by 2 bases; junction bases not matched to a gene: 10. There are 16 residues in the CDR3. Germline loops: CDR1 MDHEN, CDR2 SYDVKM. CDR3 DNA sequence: TGTGCCAGTACTACGGGACTAGCGGTAGACACAGATACGCAGTATTTT. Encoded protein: CASTTGLAVDTDTQYF.

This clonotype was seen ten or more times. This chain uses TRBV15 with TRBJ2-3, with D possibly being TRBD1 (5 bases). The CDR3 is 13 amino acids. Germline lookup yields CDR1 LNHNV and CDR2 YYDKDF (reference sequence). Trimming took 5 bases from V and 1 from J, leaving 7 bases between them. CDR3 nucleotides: TGTGCCACCAGCCAGGGTGGCACAGATACGCAGTATTTT. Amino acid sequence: CATSQGGTDTQYF.

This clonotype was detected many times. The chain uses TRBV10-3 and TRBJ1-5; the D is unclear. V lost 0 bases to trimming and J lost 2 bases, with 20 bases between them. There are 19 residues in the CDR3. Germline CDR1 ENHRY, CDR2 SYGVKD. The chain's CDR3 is CAISESRAISNRGNQPQHF. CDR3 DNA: TGTGCCATCAGTGAGTCGAGGGCCATATCCAACCGTGGCAATCAGCCCCAGCATTTT.

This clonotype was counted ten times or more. CDR3 region: CASSLPSGSAGANVLTF. Written as DNA, the CDR3 is TGCGCCAGCAGCTTGCCCTCTGGGAGTGCTGGGGCCAACGTCCTGACTTTC. This chain uses TRBV5-1 with TRBJ2-6, with a weak D call TRBD2 (5 bases). Germline CDR1 SGHRS, CDR2 YFSETQ. The CDR3 spans 17 residues. V lost 1 base and J 2 bases, leaving 13 bases between the germline ends.

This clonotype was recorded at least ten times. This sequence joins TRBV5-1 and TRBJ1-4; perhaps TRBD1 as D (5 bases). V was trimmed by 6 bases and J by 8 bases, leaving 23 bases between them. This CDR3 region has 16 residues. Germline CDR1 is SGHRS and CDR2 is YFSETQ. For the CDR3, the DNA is TGCGCCAGCACCGCCGGTGCGGGGGGAAGGGACGAAAAACTGTTTTTT. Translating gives CASTAGAGGRDEKLFF.

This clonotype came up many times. CDR3 protein: CASSSSGLNEQFF. The DNA for the CDR3 is TGTGCCAGCAGCTCTTCCGGGTTGAATGAGCAGTTCTTC. This sequence joins TRBV7-3 and TRBJ2-1; no clear D. The CDR3 consists of 13 residues. In germline, CDR1 is SGHTA, CDR2 FQGTGA. V shed 4 bases and J shed 7 bases, with 11 bases lying between them.

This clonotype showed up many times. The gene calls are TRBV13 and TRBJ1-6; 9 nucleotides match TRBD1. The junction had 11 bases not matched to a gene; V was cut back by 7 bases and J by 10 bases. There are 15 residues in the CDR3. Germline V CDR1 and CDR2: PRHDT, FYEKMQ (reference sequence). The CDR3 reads CASNVAGTGHSPLHF. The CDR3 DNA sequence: TGTGCCAGCAATGTTGCTGGGACAGGGCACTCACCCCTCCACTTT.

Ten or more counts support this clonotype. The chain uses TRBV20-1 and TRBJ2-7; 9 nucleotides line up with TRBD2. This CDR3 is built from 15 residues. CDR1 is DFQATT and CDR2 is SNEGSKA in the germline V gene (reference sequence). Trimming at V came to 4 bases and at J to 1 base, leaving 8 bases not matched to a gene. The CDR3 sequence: CSATDPSGVSYEQYF. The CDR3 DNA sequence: TGCAGTGCTACCGACCCTAGCGGGGTTTCCTACGAGCAGTACTTC.

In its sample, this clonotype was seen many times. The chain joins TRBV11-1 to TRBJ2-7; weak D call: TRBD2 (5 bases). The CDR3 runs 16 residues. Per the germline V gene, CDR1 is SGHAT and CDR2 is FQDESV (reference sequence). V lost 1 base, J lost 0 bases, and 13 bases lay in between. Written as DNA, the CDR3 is TGTGCCAGCAGCTTAGACGAGCGGAGCTACTCCTACGAGCAGTACTTC. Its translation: CASSLDERSYSYEQYF. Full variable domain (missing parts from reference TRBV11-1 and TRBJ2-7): EAEVAQSPRYKITEKSQAVAFWCDPISGHATLYWYRQILGQGPELLVQFQDESVVDDSQLPKDRFSAERLKGVDSTLKIQPAELGDSAMYLCASSLDERSYSYEQYFGPGTRLTVT.

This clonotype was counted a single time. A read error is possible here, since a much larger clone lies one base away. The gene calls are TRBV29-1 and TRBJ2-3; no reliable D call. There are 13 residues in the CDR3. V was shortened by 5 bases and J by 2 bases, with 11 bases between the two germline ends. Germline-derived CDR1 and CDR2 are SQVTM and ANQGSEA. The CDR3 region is CSVFFLLTDTQYF. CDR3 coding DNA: TGCAGCGTTTTCTTCCTCCTCACAGATACGCAGTATTTT.

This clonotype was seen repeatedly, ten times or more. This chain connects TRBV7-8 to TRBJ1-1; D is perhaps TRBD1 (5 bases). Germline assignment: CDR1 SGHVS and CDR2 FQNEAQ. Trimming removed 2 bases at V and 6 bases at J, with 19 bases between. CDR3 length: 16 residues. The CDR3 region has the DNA TGTGCCAGCAGCTTACAGGGCGAAGGTCCGGGGTCTGAAGCTTTCTTT. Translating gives CASSLQGEGPGSEAFF.

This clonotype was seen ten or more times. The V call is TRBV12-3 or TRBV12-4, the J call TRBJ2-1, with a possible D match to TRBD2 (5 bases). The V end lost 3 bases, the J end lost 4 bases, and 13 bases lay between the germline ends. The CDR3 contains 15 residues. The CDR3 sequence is CASSFGSSPYNEQFF. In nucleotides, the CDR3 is TGTGCCAGCAGTTTCGGGTCTAGCCCTTACAATGAGCAGTTCTTC.